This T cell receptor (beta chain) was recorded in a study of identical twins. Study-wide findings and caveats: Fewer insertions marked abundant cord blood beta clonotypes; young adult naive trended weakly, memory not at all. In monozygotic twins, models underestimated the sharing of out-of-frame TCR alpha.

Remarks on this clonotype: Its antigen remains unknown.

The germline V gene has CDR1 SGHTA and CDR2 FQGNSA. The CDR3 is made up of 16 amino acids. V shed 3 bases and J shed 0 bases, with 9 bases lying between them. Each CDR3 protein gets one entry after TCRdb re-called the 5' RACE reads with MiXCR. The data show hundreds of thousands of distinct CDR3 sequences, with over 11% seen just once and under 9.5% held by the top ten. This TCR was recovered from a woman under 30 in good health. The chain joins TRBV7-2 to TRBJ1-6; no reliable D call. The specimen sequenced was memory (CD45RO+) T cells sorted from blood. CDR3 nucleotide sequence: TGTGCCAGCAGCTTCAGGCGGGGCTCCTATAATTCACCCCTCCACTTT. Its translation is CASSFRRGSYNSPLHF.